This is a list of T cell receptor beta chains from one sample in a study of OX40 agonist ivuxolimab in advanced cancers. The protocol was immunoSEQ multiplex PCR, while the TCRdb copy is restricted to in-frame clones and leaves out a portion. The sample has some 77,000 clones, approximately 92% seen once; the top ten hold roughly 8.6%. The starting material was CD4+ or CD8+ T cells sorted from blood, obtained in a trial of the OX40 agonist ivuxolimab. The source is an adult with an advanced solid tumor such as melanoma, head and neck, liver or kidney cancer. Each CDR3 is given with its conserved first and last residue. The order of the fields is J gene, V gene, D gene, clone size, CDR3 DNA, CDR3 protein. A D gene is named only where the DNA matches it firmly. Clone size is given for some rows only: seen once, a few or many times, or a class if the clone is expanded.

j_call: TRBJ2-7
v_call: TRBV9
d_call: TRBD1
clone_size: -
cdr3_nt: TGTGCCAGCAGCCCCCCGGGACAGCCCTACGAGCAGTACTTC
cdr3_aa: CASSPPGQPYEQYF

j_call: TRBJ2-3
v_call: TRBV7-9
d_call: TRBD1
clone_size: -
cdr3_nt: TGTGCCAGCAGCCCCCCTGGGGACAGGGCAGGCACAGATACGCAGTATTTT
cdr3_aa: CASSPPGDRAGTDTQYF

j_call: TRBJ2-7
v_call: TRBV7-2
d_call: -
clone_size: -
cdr3_nt: TGTGCCAGCAGCTTAGGATCCAGGTCCTACGAGCAGTACTTC
cdr3_aa: CASSLGSRSYEQYF

j_call: TRBJ2-3
v_call: TRBV19
d_call: TRBD2
clone_size: -
cdr3_nt: TGTGCCAGTAGTATACTAGCGGGGTTCACAGATACGCAGTATTTT
cdr3_aa: CASSILAGFTDTQYF

j_call: TRBJ2-3
v_call: TRBV7-3
d_call: TRBD1
clone_size: -
cdr3_nt: TGTGCCAGCAGCCTCACCGGGACAGGGGCTGATACGCAGTATTTT
cdr3_aa: CASSLTGTGADTQYF

j_call: TRBJ2-7
v_call: TRBV11-2
d_call: TRBD1
clone_size: -
cdr3_nt: TGTGCCAGCAACCCAAGAATAGGACAGGGGGCCTACGAGCAGTACTTC
cdr3_aa: CASNPRIGQGAYEQYF

j_call: TRBJ2-3
v_call: TRBV6-4
d_call: TRBD2
clone_size: -
cdr3_nt: TGTGCCAGCAGTGACAATCGGGGGGGCACAGATACGCAGTATTTT
cdr3_aa: CASSDNRGGTDTQYF

j_call: TRBJ2-2
v_call: TRBV11-3
d_call: -
clone_size: -
cdr3_nt: TGTGCCAGCAGCTTACCGAACACCGGGGAGCTGTTTTTT
cdr3_aa: CASSLPNTGELFF

j_call: TRBJ1-1
v_call: TRBV9
d_call: -
clone_size: once
cdr3_nt: TGTGCCAGCAGCGTAGGTCGCAGGGTGGGTGAAGCTTTCTTT
cdr3_aa: CASSVGRRVGEAFF

j_call: TRBJ2-3
v_call: TRBV4-3
d_call: -
clone_size: -
cdr3_nt: TGCGCCAGCAGCCAAGATGAGACGGCCGAGGCAGATACGCAGTATTTT
cdr3_aa: CASSQDETAEADTQYF

j_call: TRBJ1-1
v_call: TRBV5-6
d_call: -
clone_size: -
cdr3_nt: TGTGCCAGCAGCCCAGGTGGGGGGTGGATGAACACTGAAGCTTTCTTT
cdr3_aa: CASSPGGGWMNTEAFF

j_call: TRBJ1-1
v_call: TRBV11-2
d_call: -
clone_size: -
cdr3_nt: TGTGCCAGCAGCCACGTAGACGGGATGAACACTGAAGCTTTCTTT
cdr3_aa: CASSHVDGMNTEAFF

j_call: TRBJ2-6
v_call: TRBV7-9
d_call: TRBD1
clone_size: -
cdr3_nt: TGTGCCAGCAGCTGGGACAGGGAAGCTGGGGCCAACGTCCTGACTTTC
cdr3_aa: CASSWDREAGANVLTF

j_call: TRBJ2-1
v_call: TRBV7-9
d_call: TRBD2
clone_size: -
cdr3_nt: TGTGCCAGCAGCCCCGGGGGGTTTGAGCAGTTCTTC
cdr3_aa: CASSPGGFEQFF

j_call: TRBJ2-7
v_call: TRBV11-2
d_call: -
clone_size: -
cdr3_nt: TGTGCCAGCAGCTTGGGGCAGGGTGGCTACGAGCAGTACTTC
cdr3_aa: CASSLGQGGYEQYF

j_call: TRBJ1-2
v_call: TRBV5-4
d_call: -
clone_size: -
cdr3_nt: TGTGCCAGCAGCCCAGTGGGGGGTCCTTCCTATGGCTACACCTTC
cdr3_aa: CASSPVGGPSYGYTF

j_call: TRBJ2-2
v_call: TRBV7-2
d_call: TRBD2
clone_size: -
cdr3_nt: TGTGCCAGCAGCTTAGGCCCCCGGGGGGGCCCGTCCGGGGAGCTGTTTTTT
cdr3_aa: CASSLGPRGGPSGELFF

j_call: TRBJ2-3
v_call: TRBV4-1
d_call: -
clone_size: -
cdr3_nt: TGCGCCAGCAGTAAAACCACAGATACGCAGTATTTT
cdr3_aa: CASSKTTDTQYF

j_call: TRBJ2-7
v_call: TRBV7-6
d_call: TRBD1
clone_size: -
cdr3_nt: TGTGCCAGCAGCCCCGGGACAGGAGATTACGAGCAGTACTTC
cdr3_aa: CASSPGTGDYEQYF

j_call: TRBJ1-1
v_call: TRBV6-1
d_call: -
clone_size: -
cdr3_nt: TGTGCCAGCACCCTACCCGGAGTGAACACTGAAGCTTTCTTT
cdr3_aa: CASTLPGVNTEAFF

j_call: TRBJ1-2
v_call: TRBV2
d_call: TRBD1
clone_size: -
cdr3_nt: TGTGCCAATTCATGGGGTGAGGGGACAGCTAACTATGGCTACACCTTC
cdr3_aa: CANSWGEGTANYGYTF

j_call: TRBJ1-2
v_call: TRBV27
d_call: -
clone_size: -
cdr3_nt: TGTGCCAGCAGTCCCTACACGGAGGAGGACTATGGCTACACCTTC
cdr3_aa: CASSPYTEEDYGYTF

j_call: TRBJ2-2
v_call: TRBV27
d_call: -
clone_size: once
cdr3_nt: TGTGCCAGCAGTTTTGTCCGTGGTGCCGGGGAGCTGTTTTTT
cdr3_aa: CASSFVRGAGELFF

j_call: TRBJ1-3
v_call: TRBV19
d_call: TRBD1
clone_size: -
cdr3_nt: TGTGCCAGTAGTATCCCAGGGGGGGGAAACACCATATATTTT
cdr3_aa: CASSIPGGGNTIYF

j_call: TRBJ2-4
v_call: TRBV6-1
d_call: -
clone_size: -
cdr3_nt: TGTGCCAGCAGTGAATACGCTCTAGCCAAAAACATTCAGTACTTC
cdr3_aa: CASSEYALAKNIQYF

j_call: TRBJ1-4
v_call: TRBV11-2
d_call: -
clone_size: -
cdr3_nt: TGCGCCAGCAGCCAAACCTGGGGGGGAGGTGAAAAACTGTTTTTT
cdr3_aa: CASSQTWGGGEKLFF

j_call: TRBJ1-5
v_call: TRBV7-2
d_call: -
clone_size: -
cdr3_nt: TGTGCCAGCAGCCTGGGGGGTGCGCCCACTCAGCCCCAGCATTTT
cdr3_aa: CASSLGGAPTQPQHF

j_call: TRBJ2-7
v_call: TRBV30
d_call: -
clone_size: -
cdr3_nt: TGTGCCTGGTTTACAGGGAAAGAGCAGTACTTC
cdr3_aa: CAWFTGKEQYF

j_call: TRBJ2-3
v_call: TRBV9
d_call: TRBD2
clone_size: -
cdr3_nt: TGTGCCAGCAGCGTAGCTGGGGGACTAGGGCGATACACAGATACGCAGTATTTT
cdr3_aa: CASSVAGGLGRYTDTQYF

j_call: TRBJ2-3
v_call: TRBV11-2
d_call: -
clone_size: -
cdr3_nt: TGTGCCAGCAGCTTAAACAGGGATACAGATACGCAGTATTTT
cdr3_aa: CASSLNRDTDTQYF

j_call: TRBJ2-3
v_call: TRBV11-2
d_call: -
clone_size: -
cdr3_nt: TGTGCCAGCAGCTTTAATAGTCTAGCCGCAGATACGCAGTATTTT
cdr3_aa: CASSFNSLAADTQYF

j_call: TRBJ1-6
v_call: TRBV11-2
d_call: -
clone_size: -
cdr3_nt: TGTGCCAGCAGCCTCCGGGGGGGTGAGGCCCCTACCTCACCCCTCCACTTT
cdr3_aa: CASSLRGGEAPTSPLHF

j_call: TRBJ2-7
v_call: TRBV5-1
d_call: -
clone_size: -
cdr3_nt: TGCGCCAGCAGCTTGGGAGGTGTCACCTACGAGCAGTACTTC
cdr3_aa: CASSLGGVTYEQYF

j_call: TRBJ2-5
v_call: TRBV6-5
d_call: TRBD1
clone_size: -
cdr3_nt: TGTGCCAGCAGTTACGGGGACAGGCCAAGTGTGACCCAGTACTTC
cdr3_aa: CASSYGDRPSVTQYF

j_call: TRBJ2-5
v_call: TRBV2
d_call: -
clone_size: -
cdr3_nt: TGTGCCAGCAGTGACGAAACAGGGCCTCAAGAGACCCAGTACTTC
cdr3_aa: CASSDETGPQETQYF

j_call: TRBJ1-1
v_call: TRBV19
d_call: -
clone_size: -
cdr3_nt: TGTGCCAGTAGTATAACACGGGAGATTGGGGCTGAAGCTTTCTTT
cdr3_aa: CASSITREIGAEAFF

j_call: TRBJ2-2
v_call: TRBV5-5
d_call: TRBD1
clone_size: once
cdr3_nt: TGTGCCAGCAGCTTGCTGGACAGGGTTCCCTGGACGAACACCGGGGAGCTGTTTTTT
cdr3_aa: CASSLLDRVPWTNTGELFF

j_call: TRBJ2-2
v_call: TRBV7-3
d_call: -
clone_size: -
cdr3_nt: TGTGCCAGCAGCACTGGGGGCGGGACCGGGGAGCTGTTTTTT
cdr3_aa: CASSTGGGTGELFF

j_call: TRBJ2-2
v_call: TRBV11-2
d_call: -
clone_size: -
cdr3_nt: TGTGCCAGCAGCTACGCACCTCAGAACACCGGGGAGCTGTTTTTT
cdr3_aa: CASSYAPQNTGELFF

j_call: TRBJ2-1
v_call: TRBV13
d_call: TRBD2
clone_size: -
cdr3_nt: TGTGCCAGCAGCTTAGAACTAGCGGGGGGAGGCTCCTACAATGAGCAGTTCTTC
cdr3_aa: CASSLELAGGGSYNEQFF

j_call: TRBJ2-7
v_call: TRBV27
d_call: TRBD2
clone_size: -
cdr3_nt: TGTGCCAGCAGTTTATCTAGCGGGGGCTACGAGCAGTACTTC
cdr3_aa: CASSLSSGGYEQYF

j_call: TRBJ1-1
v_call: TRBV5-6
d_call: -
clone_size: -
cdr3_nt: TGTGCCAGCAGCTTGTACACCCAGGGTAACACTGAAGCTTTCTTT
cdr3_aa: CASSLYTQGNTEAFF

j_call: TRBJ1-3
v_call: TRBV27
d_call: -
clone_size: -
cdr3_nt: TGTGCCAGCAGTTTCAAGGCGGGGACGCCTGGAAACACCATATATTTT
cdr3_aa: CASSFKAGTPGNTIYF

j_call: TRBJ2-1
v_call: TRBV7-2
d_call: -
clone_size: -
cdr3_nt: TGTGCCAGCAGCTTAGTGATATCCTACACGAGCTCCTACAATGAGCAGTTCTTC
cdr3_aa: CASSLVISYTSSYNEQFF

j_call: TRBJ1-3
v_call: TRBV5-1
d_call: -
clone_size: -
cdr3_nt: TGCGCCAGCAGCATCGACAGTTCCTCTGGAAACACCATATATTTT
cdr3_aa: CASSIDSSSGNTIYF

j_call: TRBJ2-3
v_call: TRBV7-2
d_call: TRBD2
clone_size: -
cdr3_nt: TGTGCCAGCAGCTTAATCCTAGCGGGGGGCACAGATACGCAGTATTTT
cdr3_aa: CASSLILAGGTDTQYF

j_call: TRBJ1-5
v_call: TRBV4-1
d_call: -
clone_size: once
cdr3_nt: TGCGCCAGCAGCCCGGACGCCCCAGGGACCTCCGGGACCCAGCATTTT
cdr3_aa: CASSPDAPGTSGTQHF

j_call: TRBJ1-4
v_call: TRBV2
d_call: TRBD1
clone_size: -
cdr3_nt: TGTGCCAGCAGTGATTTGGAGGGGGACAGGGGGTTCGAAAAACTGTTTTTT
cdr3_aa: CASSDLEGDRGFEKLFF

j_call: TRBJ1-5
v_call: TRBV27
d_call: -
clone_size: -
cdr3_nt: TGTGCCAGCAGTTTATATGGGACACCGTATAGCAATCAGCCCCAGCATTTT
cdr3_aa: CASSLYGTPYSNQPQHF

j_call: TRBJ2-7
v_call: TRBV4-1
d_call: -
clone_size: -
cdr3_nt: TGCGCCAGCAGCCAAGAACAGGGTGGGGCCTACGAGCAGTACTTC
cdr3_aa: CASSQEQGGAYEQYF

j_call: TRBJ2-5
v_call: TRBV6-5
d_call: -
clone_size: -
cdr3_nt: TGTGCCAGCACCCGGGCCATGGGGGAGACCCAGTACTTC
cdr3_aa: CASTRAMGETQYF

j_call: TRBJ1-1
v_call: TRBV9
d_call: -
clone_size: -
cdr3_nt: TGTGCCAGCAGCGTTTCAGGGACCTACACTGAAGCTTTCTTT
cdr3_aa: CASSVSGTYTEAFF

j_call: TRBJ2-1
v_call: TRBV10-3
d_call: TRBD2
clone_size: -
cdr3_nt: TGTGCCACGATCACCGGACTAGCGAGCGATAATAGCTCCTACAATGAGCAGTTCTTC
cdr3_aa: CATITGLASDNSSYNEQFF

j_call: TRBJ2-1
v_call: TRBV9
d_call: TRBD1
clone_size: -
cdr3_nt: TGTGCCAGCAGCGCGTGGACAGGGCCCTCCTACAATGAGCAGTTCTTC
cdr3_aa: CASSAWTGPSYNEQFF

j_call: TRBJ2-7
v_call: TRBV6-1
d_call: TRBD1
clone_size: -
cdr3_nt: TGTGCCAGCAGTCAGACAGGGTCCTACGAGCAGTACTTC
cdr3_aa: CASSQTGSYEQYF

j_call: TRBJ2-1
v_call: TRBV11-3
d_call: -
clone_size: -
cdr3_nt: TGTGCCAGCAGCTTCCGAGGGGGAACCTACAATGAGCAGTTCTTC
cdr3_aa: CASSFRGGTYNEQFF

j_call: TRBJ1-1
v_call: TRBV20-1
d_call: -
clone_size: few
cdr3_nt: TGCAGTGCTAGGGGCAGTGGCGGGGCTTTCTTT
cdr3_aa: CSARGSGGAFF

j_call: TRBJ2-3
v_call: TRBV4-1
d_call: TRBD2
clone_size: -
cdr3_nt: TGCGCCAGCAGCCAAACTAGCGGGGTGGCAGATACGCAGTATTTT
cdr3_aa: CASSQTSGVADTQYF

j_call: TRBJ1-2
v_call: TRBV27
d_call: -
clone_size: -
cdr3_nt: TGTGCCAGCAGTCGATTAGGGACTTCCCTCGGCGGCTACACCTTC
cdr3_aa: CASSRLGTSLGGYTF

j_call: TRBJ2-7
v_call: TRBV7-3
d_call: -
clone_size: -
cdr3_nt: TGTGCCAGCAGCTCGTCCCCGAGCTCCTACGAGCAGTACTTC
cdr3_aa: CASSSSPSSYEQYF